This entry lists 17 T cell receptor beta chains sequenced from one sample in a study of CD4 T cells in relation to SARS-CoV-2 and coronaviruses. These receptors have no identified antigens. Only in-frame clones appear in the TCRdb table, and some are missing; sequencing was by immunoSEQ multiplex PCR. The profile shows about 38,000 clones, approximately 82% of them singletons. Material for sequencing was naive CD4+ T cells from PBMCs, cultured in vitro. Subset here: naive CD4+ T cells isolated by negative enrichment. The receptor set was obtained from an adult with COVID-19.

This chain connects TRBV28 to TRBJ2-5, with D tentatively TRBD1 or TRBD2 (5 bases each). Germline V lookup: CDR1 MDHEN, CDR2 SYDVKM. V shed 5 bases and J shed 7 bases, with 8 bases lying between them. The CDR3 extends over 11 amino acids. The CDR3 nucleotides are TGTGCCAGCAGTCCGGGGCGGACCCAGTACTTC. It encodes CASSPGRTQYF.

V gene TRBV5-1 combines with J gene TRBJ2-1, with 14 nucleotides matching TRBD2. V lost 4 bases and J lost 3; bases outside the gene matches: 9. Germline assignment: CDR1 SGHRS and CDR2 YFSETQ. The length of the CDR3 is 18 residues. CDR3 in amino acids: CASSGGTSGRGGYNEQFF. CDR3 coding DNA: TGCGCCAGCAGCGGGGGGACTAGCGGGAGAGGGGGCTACAATGAGCAGTTCTTC.

The rearrangement joins TRBV28 to TRBJ1-6; no definite D call. CDR3 length equals 15 residues. The V gene lost 7 bases and the J gene lost 14 bases, with 24 bases spanning the gap. Germline V gene sequence: CDR1 MDHEN, CDR2 SYDVKM. CDR3 in amino acids: CASTFTLRSPWSLHF. The CDR3 DNA sequence: TGTGCCAGCACGTTCACCCTCCGCAGCCCCTGGTCCCTCCACTTT.

The rearrangement joins TRBV29-1 to TRBJ1-1, with TRBD1 identical over 10 bases. V lost 3 bases to trimming and J lost 7 bases; unmatched junction nucleotides: 2. The CDR3 spans 12 residues. Germline-derived CDR1 and CDR2 are SQVTM and ANQGSEA. In DNA, the CDR3 is TGCAGCGTTGATGGACAGGGGGGTGAAGCTTTCTTT. It is translated as CSVDGQGGEAFF.

V is TRBV2 and J is TRBJ2-1; 7 positions agree with TRBD2. Trimming cost V 4 bases and J 3 bases; bases outside gene matches: 3. Germline-derived CDR1 and CDR2 are SNHLY and FYNNEI. This CDR3 spans 14 amino acids. For the CDR3, the DNA is TGTGCCAGCAGTGTTTGGGGGGGCTACAATGAGCAGTTCTTC. It codes for CASSVWGGYNEQFF.

The V call is TRBV4-2, the J call TRBJ2-7; D is unclear. The V end was cut by 0 bases, the J end by 5 bases, with 8 bases between. There are 13 residues in the CDR3. Germline-derived CDR1 and CDR2 are LGHNA and YNFKEQ. The CDR3 coding sequence is TGTGCCAGCAGCCAAGATCGGGTAGACGAGCAGTACTTC. Protein sequence: CASSQDRVDEQYF.

The CDR3 sequence: CASSHTSNTEAFF. The CDR3 nucleotides read TGTGCCAGCAGCCACACAAGTAACACTGAAGCTTTCTTT. V is TRBV7-3 and J is TRBJ1-1; no clear D. V shed 5 bases and J shed 2 bases, with 9 bases lying between them. Germline V CDR1 and CDR2: SGHTA, FQGTGA. This CDR3 comprises 13 residues.

The chain recombines TRBV11-1 with TRBJ2-3, with D perhaps TRBD2 (6 bases). In germline, CDR1 is SGHAT, CDR2 FQDESV (reference sequence). The CDR3 sequence is 15 residues long. Trimming took 1 base from V and 8 from J, leaving 16 bases between them. The CDR3 loop reads CASSLEPRESSTQYF. As DNA, the CDR3 is TGTGCCAGCAGCTTAGAGCCCCGGGAGAGCAGTACGCAGTATTTT. The whole variable domain, filled in from reference TRBV11-1 and TRBJ2-3, reads EAEVAQSPRYKITEKSQAVAFWCDPISGHATLYWYRQILGQGPELLVQFQDESVVDDSQLPKDRFSAERLKGVDSTLKIQPAELGDSAMYLCASSLEPRESSTQYFGPGTRLTVL.

The gene calls are TRBV20-1 and TRBJ2-1; D unresolved. The V gene's germline CDR1 is DFQATT and CDR2 SNEGSKA (reference sequence). V lost 0 bases to trimming and J lost 8 bases, with 5 bases between them. CDR3 size: 11 residues. The CDR3: CSARDLDEQFF. For the CDR3, the DNA is TGCAGTGCTAGAGATCTGGATGAGCAGTTCTTC.

The chain combines TRBV4-1 with TRBJ2-5; no clear D gene. The CDR3 extends over 14 amino acids. CDR1 and CDR2 (germline): MGHRA, YSYEKL. V lost 5 bases and J lost 5, with 15 bases in between. CDR3: CASSSGRLRETQYF. CDR3 nucleotide sequence: TGCGCCAGCAGCTCCGGACGCCTGAGGGAGACCCAGTACTTC.

This chain joins TRBV24-1 and TRBJ2-3; a possible D gene is TRBD2 (6 bases). The germline V and J ends were trimmed by 4 bases and 5 bases, with 12 bases remaining between them. The CDR3 is made up of 14 amino acids. The germline V gene has CDR1 KGHDR and CDR2 SFDVKD. CDR3 residues: CATSDPAGKDTQYF. The CDR3 DNA sequence: TGTGCCACCAGTGACCCGGCGGGGAAAGATACGCAGTATTTT.

In its sample, this clone is medium-sized (0.01 to 0.1%). V is TRBV5-1 and J is TRBJ2-7; 7 positions match TRBD1. V shed 1 base, J shed 4 bases, and the junction held 5 bases outside the gene matches. The CDR3 runs to 14 residues. The germline gives CDR1 SGHRS, CDR2 YFSETQ. The CDR3 sequence: CASSLTGQEYEQYF. In nucleotides, the CDR3 is TGCGCCAGCAGCTTGACCGGACAGGAGTACGAGCAGTACTTC.

This clone has more than one count but fewer than ten. The chain couples TRBV19 to TRBJ2-1; a possible D gene is TRBD2 (6 bases). Germline V lookup: CDR1 LNHDA, CDR2 SQIVND (reference sequence). This CDR3 has 16 residues. V was trimmed by 6 bases and J by 3 bases, leaving 18 bases between them. The CDR3 DNA is TGTGCCAGTAGGGAGCCATTAGCGGATGGCTACAATGAGCAGTTCTTC. Amino acids: CASREPLADGYNEQFF.

This chain joins TRBV3-1 (or the pseudogene TRBV3-2) and TRBJ2-2; the D gene is possibly TRBD2 (6 bases). The CDR3 runs 14 residues. The germline V gene encodes CDR1 LGHDT and CDR2 YNNKEL (reference sequence). Trimming left V 4 bases short and J 8 bases short, with 14 bases between. Written as DNA, the CDR3 is TGTGCCAGCAGCCGGGCTAGCGCTGGTGGGGAGCTGTTTTTT. It codes for CASSRASAGGELFF.

The genes are TRBV5-1 and TRBJ2-1, with 8 bases matching TRBD2. Germline loops: CDR1 SGHRS, CDR2 YFSETQ. Unmatched junction bases numbered 8, after V lost 4 bases and J lost 5 bases. The length of the CDR3 is 15 residues. This CDR3 reads CASSRRGGLDNEQFF. For the CDR3, the DNA is TGCGCCAGCAGCCGCCGGGGGGGGCTTGACAATGAGCAGTTCTTC.

The rearrangement links TRBV7-2 to TRBJ1-5, with a possible D match to TRBD1 (5 bases). The CDR3 is 16 residues long. Trimming left V 1 base short and J 0 bases short, with 10 bases between. The germline gives CDR1 SGHTA, CDR2 FQGNSA. The CDR3 DNA sequence: TGTGCCAGCAGCTTAGGGGCAGGGTATAGCAATCAGCCCCAGCATTTT. As protein: CASSLGAGYSNQPQHF.

J is TRBJ2-5 and V is TRBV7-3; D call uncertain. Trimming stripped 1 base from V and 2 bases from J, with 11 bases between. The CDR3 has 15 amino acids. Per the germline V gene, CDR1 is SGHTA and CDR2 is FQGTGA. The CDR3 spells CASSLMGSEQETQYF. In nucleotides, the CDR3 is TGTGCCAGCAGCTTAATGGGGTCCGAACAAGAGACCCAGTACTTC.